A single sample gave rise to the 7 T cell receptor beta chains below, sequenced in a study of monozygotic twins with cystic fibrosis. The protocol was immunoSEQ multiplex PCR, while the TCRdb copy is restricted to in-frame clones and leaves out a portion. The sample lists 30,000 to 35,000 clones; approximately 72% were seen once. The sample was blood. The receptors shown here come from a girl aged 10-17 years with cystic fibrosis.

This chain links TRBV9 with TRBJ2-1; 11 positions match TRBD2. Germline V CDR1 and CDR2: SGDLS, YYNGEE. With 5 bases clipped from V and 6 bases from J, the junction kept 7 bases outside the gene matches. This CDR3 spans 15 amino acids. Here the CDR3 reads CASSKLAGVGNEQFF. In nucleotides, the CDR3 is TGTGCCAGCAGTAAACTAGCGGGAGTAGGCAATGAGCAGTTCTTC.

This sequence joins TRBV30 and TRBJ2-4; TRBD1 aligns across 8 bases. V shed 1 base and J 10 bases; nucleotides not matched to a gene: 6. The CDR3 extends over 13 amino acids. The germline V gene encodes CDR1 GTSNPN and CDR2 SVGIG (reference sequence). CDR3 region: CAWSGGQGRIQYF. CDR3 bases: TGTGCCTGGAGTGGAGGACAGGGCAGAATTCAGTACTTC.

The rearrangement links TRBV11-2 to TRBJ2-2, with 7 positions matching TRBD2. There are 17 residues in the CDR3. Germline V gives CDR1 SGHAT, CDR2 FQNNGV. After removal of 1 base from V and 2 bases from J, the junction contained 7 bases not matched to a gene. The CDR3, as DNA: TGTGCCAGCAGCTTAGCATGGCGCGGGAGCAACACCGGGGAGCTGTTTTTT. Translating gives CASSLAWRGSNTGELFF.

The genes are TRBV4-3 and TRBJ2-1; D might be TRBD2 (6 bases). Looked up from germline, CDR1 is LGHNA and CDR2 is YSLEER. Trimming removed 0 bases from V and 9 bases from J, with 6 bases in between. This CDR3 has 12 amino acids. CDR3: CASSQEGGEQFF. In nucleotides, the CDR3 is TGCGCCAGCAGCCAAGAGGGGGGTGAGCAGTTCTTC.

The table lists this clone with a few counts. The CDR3 DNA reads TGCAGTGCCCCCAGGGTCCCTGAAGCTTTCTTT. This encodes CSAPRVPEAFF. The chain is built from TRBV20-1 and TRBJ1-1; a possible D gene is TRBD1 (5 bases). Germline values: CDR1 DFQATT, CDR2 SNEGSKA (reference sequence). This CDR3 contains 11 residues. The germline V and J ends were trimmed by 6 bases and 6 bases, with 11 bases remaining between them.

The chain carries TRBV30 and TRBJ1-2; D call uncertain. The germline V gene has CDR1 GTSNPN and CDR2 SVGIG (reference sequence). The CDR3 is made up of 14 amino acids. V was cut by 4 bases and J by 3 bases, with 15 bases left in between. CDR3 residues: CAWNHGGSDYGYTF. DNA for the CDR3: TGTGCCTGGAACCACGGAGGGTCGGACTATGGCTACACCTTC.

The chain employs TRBV20-1 and TRBJ2-5; 8 bases align to TRBD1. V was pared by 7 bases and J by 3 bases, with 1 base of the junction left unmatched. The CDR3 runs to 11 residues. The germline V gene has CDR1 DFQATT and CDR2 SNEGSKA (reference sequence). CDR3 in amino acids: CSGTGKETQYF. The CDR3, as DNA: TGCAGTGGGACAGGGAAAGAGACCCAGTACTTC.